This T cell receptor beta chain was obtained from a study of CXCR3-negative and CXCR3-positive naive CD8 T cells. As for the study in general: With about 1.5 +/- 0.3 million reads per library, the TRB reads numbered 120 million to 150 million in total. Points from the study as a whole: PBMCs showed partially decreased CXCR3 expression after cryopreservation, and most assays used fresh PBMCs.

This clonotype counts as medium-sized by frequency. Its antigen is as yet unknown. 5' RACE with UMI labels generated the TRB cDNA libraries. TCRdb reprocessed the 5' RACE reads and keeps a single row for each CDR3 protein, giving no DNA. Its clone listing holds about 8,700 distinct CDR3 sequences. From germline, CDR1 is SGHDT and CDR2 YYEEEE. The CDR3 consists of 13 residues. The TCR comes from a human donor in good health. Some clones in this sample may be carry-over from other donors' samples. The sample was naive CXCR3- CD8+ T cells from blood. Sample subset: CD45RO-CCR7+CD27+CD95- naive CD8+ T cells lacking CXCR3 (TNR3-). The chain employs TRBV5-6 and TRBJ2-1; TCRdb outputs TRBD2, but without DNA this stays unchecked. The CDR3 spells CASSLRLAFLQFF.